This T cell receptor beta chain was sequenced in a study of T cells expressing NK-cell markers. Study background: Out of eight donors sequenced, seven tested HCMV-seropositive and the remaining one seronegative.

Per germline, CDR1 KGHDR and CDR2 SFDVKD. This CDR3 contains 13 residues. Study findings and constraints: The CD3+CD56-NKG2C+ fraction of a few donors was likewise dominated by these clonotypes. Dominant NKG2C+ clonotype frequencies of roughly 1.0-8% of CD8+ T cells were measured in over 5 donors.

TCRdb reprocessed the 5' RACE reads and reports one entry per CDR3 protein, with no DNA. The sample table sets out about 430,000 distinct CDR3 sequences. As concerns this clonotype: No antigen is known for it.

The chain couples TRBV24-1 to TRBJ2-1. The receptor was isolated from a woman in her forties or fifties in good health. Material for sequencing was blood T cells: a sorted CD56 or NKG2C T cell subset, CD4+ or CD8+ T cells, or bulk PBMC T cells (not recorded which). The CDR3 reads CATSDDVSAEQFF.